This T cell receptor (beta chain) derives from a study of blood T cell repertoires in COVID-19. The overall study: Samples of COVID-19 (acute and convalescent) were obtained from the United States, Italy and Spain.

The CDR3 contains 14 residues. Germline V gene sequence: CDR1 LGHNA, CDR2 YNFKEQ. Trimming cost V 2 bases and J 6 bases; bases outside gene matches: 5. Study processing details: Scientists estimated how many nucleated cells there were by amplifying reference gene primers. Profiled with immunoSEQ multiplex PCR; TCRdb holds only in-frame clones, not every one. V and J calls and clone size come straight from that table; D and trimming were deduced from the DNA. The table shows 200,000 to 300,000 clones, with roughly 80% occurring only once. The sample consisted of peripheral blood. The chain is built from TRBV4-2 and TRBJ2-3; 7 bases map to TRBD2. This sequence originates from a woman aged 60-70 years with active or convalescent COVID-19. CDR3 coding DNA: TGTGCCAGCAGCCAAAAAAGCGGGGTTGATACGCAGTATTTT. This encodes CASSQKSGVDTQYF.